The rows below give T cell receptor beta chains drawn from one sample of a study of cytotoxic CD8 clonotypes in ibrutinib-treated CLL. Measured with immunoSEQ multiplex PCR; TCRdb has only the in-frame clones, and not every one. The table shows roughly 200,000 clones, with 70% occurring only once. The specimen comprised PBMCs, sampled after 12 months of ibrutinib treatment. The receptor set was obtained from a human donor with chronic lymphocytic leukemia. Both conserved end residues are part of each CDR3. A D gene is named only where the DNA matches it firmly. Rows give clone size only sometimes, using once, few, many, or a class for an expanded clone.

clone_size j_call v_call d_call cdr3_nt cdr3_aa
few TRBJ2-3 TRBV28 - TGTGCCAGCAGTCTCGAAGATACGCAGTATTTT CASSLEDTQYF
- TRBJ1-2 TRBV6-5 TRBD1 TGTGCCAGCAGTGGGACAGAAGTAGGAGGCTACACCTTC CASSGTEVGGYTF
many TRBJ2-2 TRBV9 - TGTGCCAGCAGCGTAGTGACCGGGGAGCTGTTTTTT CASSVVTGELFF
- TRBJ2-1 TRBV30 TRBD1 TGTGCCTTCACGGGGACAGGGATAAATGAGCAGTTCTTC CAFTGTGINEQFF
- TRBJ2-2 TRBV7-7 - TGTGCTAGCAGCTCGGACAGATACACCGGGGAGCTGTTTTTT CASSSDRYTGELFF
once TRBJ2-3 TRBV27 TRBD2 TGTGCCAGCAGTTCCTTACTAGCGGGAGGGAACACAGATACGCAGTATTTT CASSSLLAGGNTDTQYF
- TRBJ1-2 TRBV6-5 - TGTGCCAGCAGTTACACCGGGACCTATGGCTACACCTTC CASSYTGTYGYTF
- TRBJ2-3 TRBV9 TRBD2 TGTGCCAGCAGCTCCGGACTAGCGGGGCCCGATACGCAGTATTTT CASSSGLAGPDTQYF
- TRBJ2-1 TRBV5-6 - TGTGCCAGCAGCTTGTACGGGAATGAGCAGTTCTTC CASSLYGNEQFF
- TRBJ2-7 TRBV6-5 - TGTGCCAGCAGAACCCGGGACCTCAACGAGCAGTACTTC CASRTRDLNEQYF
- TRBJ2-1 TRBV2 - TGTGCCAGCTTCGGGACTTTGGGGGATGAGCAGTTCTTC CASFGTLGDEQFF
- TRBJ2-5 TRBV18 TRBD1 TGTGCCAGCTCACAGGGACAGGTCCAAGAGACCCAGTACTTC CASSQGQVQETQYF
- TRBJ1-1 TRBV7-9 TRBD1 TGTGCCAGCACGAGAGGACAGGGAGCTTTCTTT CASTRGQGAFF
- TRBJ2-2 TRBV4-2 - TGTGCCAGCAGCCAAGGATTAGTTCAGCTCGGGGAGCTGTTTTTT CASSQGLVQLGELFF
few TRBJ2-1 TRBV30 - TGTGCCTGGAGTATCCTAAGGCTTGAGCAGTTCTTC CAWSILRLEQFF
- TRBJ2-5 TRBV29-1 TRBD2 TGCAGCGTCGCCGGGGGGACTCAGGGAAGGCAAGAGACCCAGTACTTC CSVAGGTQGRQETQYF
- TRBJ1-1 TRBV25-1 TRBD1 TGTGCCAGCAGTACCCGACAGGGGTTAGACACTGAAGCTTTCTTT CASSTRQGLDTEAFF